The next 8 T cell receptor beta chains were all read from a single sample in a study of T cell responses to AZD1222 COVID-19 vaccine. Here immunoSEQ multiplex PCR was the method, and the copy in TCRdb shows in-frame clones only, minus some. This table has some 110,000 clones, 90% appearing once. The sequencing here drew on peripheral blood, taken 28 days after the second AZD1222 dose. The receptors were sampled from an adult who received the AZD1222 COVID-19 vaccine.

This chain joins TRBV9 and TRBJ1-2; no reliable D call. The V end lost 4 bases, the J end lost 0 bases, and 7 bases lay between the germline ends. This CDR3 has 13 residues. Per germline, CDR1 SGDLS and CDR2 YYNGEE. Here the CDR3 reads CASSSVANYGYTF. The CDR3, as DNA: TGTGCCAGCAGCAGCGTAGCTAACTATGGCTACACCTTC.

The V gene is TRBV5-1, the J gene TRBJ2-3, with 11 bases fitting TRBD2. The V gene's germline CDR1 is SGHRS and CDR2 YFSETQ. V gave up 7 bases and J gave up 4 bases; unmatched junction bases: 5. CDR3 length: 14 amino acids. The CDR3 is CASRPSGGPDTQYF. CDR3 DNA: TGCGCCAGCCGCCCTAGCGGGGGGCCAGATACGCAGTATTTT.

The rearrangement joins TRBV5-1 to TRBJ1-2, with TRBD1 as a possible D gene (6 bases). The CDR3 is 16 residues long. The germline CDR1 and CDR2 sequences are SGHRS and YFSETQ. The germline V and J ends were trimmed by 3 bases and 0 bases, with 15 bases remaining between them. The CDR3 loop reads CASSSPQGPSNYGYTF. The CDR3 DNA reads TGCGCCAGCAGCTCCCCACAGGGTCCTTCTAACTATGGCTACACCTTC.

The chain recombines TRBV24-1 with TRBJ2-1, with D possibly being TRBD1 or TRBD2 (5 bases each). The V end lost 4 bases, the J end lost 12 bases, and 15 bases lay between the germline ends. Germline CDR1 is KGHDR and CDR2 is SFDVKD. The CDR3 runs to 13 residues. In nucleotides, the CDR3 is TGTGCCACCAGTGACACCGGGAAGGGGAGGCAGTTCTTC. This gives the protein CATSDTGKGRQFF.

The chain joins TRBV20-1 to TRBJ1-2; D gene uncertain. Germline values: CDR1 DFQATT, CDR2 SNEGSKA (reference sequence). This CDR3 contains 12 residues. V was pared by 3 bases and J by 7 bases, with 12 bases between. CDR3 DNA sequence: TGCAGTGCTAGTTCGGGGTTAGGTGGCTACACCTTC. The encoded protein is CSASSGLGGYTF.

This clone appeared once. The genes are TRBV28 and TRBJ1-6, with 7 bases fitting TRBD1. V trimming: 3 bases; J trimming: 14 bases; junction bases outside the gene matches: 19. The germline gives CDR1 MDHEN, CDR2 SYDVKM. The CDR3 spans 17 residues. The DNA of the CDR3 is TGTGCCAGCAGTTTTACCTCAGGGGGGGCCCGGCGGGGCACCCTCCACTTT. Translating it yields CASSFTSGGARRGTLHF.

This clone showed up just a few times. V usage is TRBV28 and J usage is TRBJ1-2; D is perhaps TRBD1 (6 bases). CDR3 length equals 15 residues. Between the trimmed V and J ends, which lost 7 bases and 4 bases, there was a span of 19 bases. CDR1 and CDR2 from the germline V gene are MDHEN and SYDVKM. CDR3 amino acids: CASTSPRGGGYGYTF. In DNA form, the CDR3 reads TGTGCCAGCACCTCGCCCCGGGGGGGCGGCTATGGCTACACCTTC.

This clone was observed once. The CDR3 DNA follows: TGCGCCAGCAGCCAAAAGACTGCGAACACTGAAGCTTTCTTT. This encodes CASSQKTANTEAFF. The chain carries TRBV4-1 and TRBJ1-1; the D is unclear. Trimming cost V 2 bases and J 1 base, with 8 bases left between them. CDR1 is MGHRA, CDR2 YSYEKL, per germline. The CDR3 has 14 residues.